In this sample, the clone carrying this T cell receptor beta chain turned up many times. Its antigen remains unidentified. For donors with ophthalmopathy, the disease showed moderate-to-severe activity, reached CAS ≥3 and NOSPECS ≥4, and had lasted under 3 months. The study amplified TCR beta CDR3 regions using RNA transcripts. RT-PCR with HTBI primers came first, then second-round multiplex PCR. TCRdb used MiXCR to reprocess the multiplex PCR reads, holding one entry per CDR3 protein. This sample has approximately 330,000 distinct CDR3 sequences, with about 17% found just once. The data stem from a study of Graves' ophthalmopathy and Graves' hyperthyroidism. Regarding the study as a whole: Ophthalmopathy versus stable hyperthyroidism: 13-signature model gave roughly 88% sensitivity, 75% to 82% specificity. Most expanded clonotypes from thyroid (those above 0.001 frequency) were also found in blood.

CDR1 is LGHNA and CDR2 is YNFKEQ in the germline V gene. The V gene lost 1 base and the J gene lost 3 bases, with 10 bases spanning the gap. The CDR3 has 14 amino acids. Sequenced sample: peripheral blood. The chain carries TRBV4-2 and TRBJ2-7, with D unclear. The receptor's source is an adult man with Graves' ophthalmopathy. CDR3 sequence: CASSQAVSHYEQYF. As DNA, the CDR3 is TGTGCCAGCAGCCAAGCTGTCTCCCACTACGAGCAGTACTTC.